This T cell receptor beta chain appears in the sequencing data of a study of identical twins. From germline, CDR1 is DFQATT and CDR2 SNEGSKA (reference sequence). Trimming pared 5 bases from V and 9 bases from J, leaving 17 bases between. The CDR3 is made up of 13 amino acids. TCRdb re-called the 5' RACE reads through MiXCR, storing one row per CDR3 protein. The sample has more than 200,000 distinct CDR3 sequences; around a tenth are singletons. Of note for this clonotype: What it binds is not known.

Study observations and caveats: Reduced insertions were recorded for abundant cord blood beta clonotypes, with no such pattern in memory repertoires. When twins shared out-of-frame alpha sequences, those sequences had excess low generation probability.

The V gene is TRBV20-1, the J gene TRBJ2-1; maybe TRBD2 (6 bases). This TCR came from a young woman in good health. The sequenced material came from memory (CD45RO+) T cells sorted from blood. CDR3 coding DNA: TGCAGTGCTCGCCCGATACTAGCTCCTGAGCAGTTCTTC. This codes for CSARPILAPEQFF.